This T cell receptor beta chain emerged from a study of post-analysis software for immune sequencing data. Sequencing libraries made from TCR beta cDNA carried unique molecular identifiers. MiXCR was run by TCRdb on the PCR reads, yielding one entry per CDR3 protein. The table records fewer than 850,000 distinct CDR3 sequences, 40% to 55% of them present only once. This clonotype came up many times. Its antigen is currently unknown. Study results and caveats: The five TRBV segments detected at higher frequency in patients than in controls included TRBV5-6, TRBV5-1 and TRBV20-1. The study found significantly lower normalized Chao1 diversity in multiple sclerosis patients than in controls.

Germline assignment: CDR1 SGDLS and CDR2 YYNGEE. The CDR3 runs to 13 residues. V was clipped by 3 bases and J by 9 bases, with 13 bases between them. This sequence joins TRBV9 and TRBJ2-1; D ambiguous. The clonotype was recovered from a girl aged 10 to 17 with multiple sclerosis. Sequencing used blood. This CDR3 reads CASSDRPYVEQFF. The CDR3 DNA reads as TGTGCCAGCAGCGACCGCCCCTACGTTGAGCAGTTCTTC.